Each of the 9 T cell receptor beta chains below was sequenced from the same sample in a study of patients and donors after allogeneic stem cell transplantation. Via MiXCR, TCRdb re-called the RT-PCR reads, giving one row per CDR3 protein. Here the sample spans approximately 410,000 distinct CDR3 sequences, roughly 16% being singletons. The source material was blood, either unsorted or a sorted T cell fraction (not recorded which). The receptors shown here come from a human donor who was either an allogeneic HSCT recipient or a stem cell or donor lymphocyte infusion donor (not recorded which). It is not recorded whose cells these are; they may come from a transplant donor.

This chain uses TRBV9 with TRBJ1-2; D is ambiguous. CDR1 and CDR2 (germline): SGDLS, YYNGEE. V lost 3 bases and J lost 8, with 8 bases in between. CDR3 length equals 11 residues. The CDR3 is CASSAIRGYTF. DNA for the CDR3: TGTGCCAGCAGCGCCATCAGGGGCTACACCTTC.

This clonotype was found a few times. The rearrangement links TRBV7-2 to TRBJ1-3; D is undetermined. CDR1 is SGHTA, CDR2 FQGNSA, per germline. CDR3 size: 16 residues. Trimming shortened V by 5 bases and J by 2 bases, and 16 bases separated the two germline ends. CDR3 residues: CASSPVVGSPGNTIYF. CDR3 bases: TGTGCCAGCAGCCCAGTCGTGGGATCACCTGGAAACACCATATATTTT.

This clonotype was detected a few times. The chain recombines TRBV14 with TRBJ1-1; D gene ambiguous. This CDR3 spans 11 amino acids. The germline gives CDR1 SGHDN, CDR2 FVKESK. Deletions cut 3 bases from V and 11 bases from J, with 10 bases between. The CDR3 DNA sequence: TGTGCCAGCAGCCAGGGTGGGAGGGCTTTCTTT. It yields the protein CASSQGGRAFF.

Only a few counts were recorded for this clonotype. The J gene is TRBJ2-3, the V gene TRBV20-1; D remains unclear. CDR3 length: 12 amino acids. V lost 5 bases, J lost 5 bases, and 11 bases lay in between. CDR1 and CDR2 from the germline V gene are DFQATT and SNEGSKA (reference sequence). The CDR3 DNA sequence: TGCAGTGCTCCCGCAGTAAAAGATACGCAGTATTTT. Protein sequence: CSAPAVKDTQYF.

As DNA, the CDR3 is TGCGCCAGCAGCCAGGCTGGGGCCAACGTCCTGACTTTC. Translation gives CASSQAGANVLTF. This chain uses TRBV5-1 with TRBJ2-6, with no clear D. CDR1 SGHRS and CDR2 YFSETQ come from the germline V gene. The CDR3 covers 13 residues. V dropped 4 bases and J dropped 2 bases, with 4 bases sitting between them.

This clonotype has only a few counts. The chain employs TRBV4-1 and TRBJ2-7; 7 positions match TRBD1. J gave up 4 bases and V 2 bases, and 8 bases lay outside the gene matches. The germline CDR1 and CDR2 sequences are MGHRA and YSYEKL. There are 15 residues in the CDR3. CDR3 amino acids: CASSQYRGMGYEQYF. For the CDR3, the DNA is TGCGCCAGCAGCCAATACAGGGGTATGGGATACGAGCAGTACTTC.

In its sample, this clonotype was seen a few times. The chain combines TRBV11-2 with TRBJ1-1; D remains ambiguous. Per the germline V gene, CDR1 is SGHAT and CDR2 is FQNNGV. This CDR3 comprises 15 residues. The V gene lost 1 base and the J gene lost 1 base, with 10 bases spanning the gap. CDR3 DNA sequence: TGTGCCAGCAGCTTAGGGCGGGCGAGGAACACTGAAGCTTTCTTT. Translation gives CASSLGRARNTEAFF.

There are a few counts of this clonotype. The V and J genes are TRBV7-9 and TRBJ2-7; D unresolved. The CDR3 covers 15 residues. Trimming removed 5 bases at V and 6 bases at J, with 20 bases between. CDR1 is SEHNR and CDR2 is FQNEAQ in the germline V gene (reference sequence). CDR3 nucleotides: TGTGCCAGCAGCCGACATATGGGGTCGCTGGGCGAGCAGTACTTC. Encoded protein: CASSRHMGSLGEQYF. Looking up the rest from reference TRBV7-9 and TRBJ2-7 gives the full variable domain: DTGVSQNPRHKITKRGQNVTFRCDPISEHNRLYWYRQTLGQGPEFLTYFQNEAQLEKSRLLSDRFSAERPKGSFSTLEIQRTEQGDSAMYLCASSRHMGSLGEQYFGPGTRLTVT.

The rearrangement joins TRBV10-3 to TRBJ2-7; tentatively, D is TRBD2 (8 bases). V dropped 9 bases and J dropped 7 bases, with 25 bases sitting between them. The germline V gene encodes CDR1 ENHRY and CDR2 SYGVKD. The CDR3 extends over 15 amino acids. DNA of the CDR3: TGTGCCATGGGCGGGGGGACAGCTCCCTTAGGAGAGCAGTACTTC. Translated, it gives CAMGGGTAPLGEQYF.